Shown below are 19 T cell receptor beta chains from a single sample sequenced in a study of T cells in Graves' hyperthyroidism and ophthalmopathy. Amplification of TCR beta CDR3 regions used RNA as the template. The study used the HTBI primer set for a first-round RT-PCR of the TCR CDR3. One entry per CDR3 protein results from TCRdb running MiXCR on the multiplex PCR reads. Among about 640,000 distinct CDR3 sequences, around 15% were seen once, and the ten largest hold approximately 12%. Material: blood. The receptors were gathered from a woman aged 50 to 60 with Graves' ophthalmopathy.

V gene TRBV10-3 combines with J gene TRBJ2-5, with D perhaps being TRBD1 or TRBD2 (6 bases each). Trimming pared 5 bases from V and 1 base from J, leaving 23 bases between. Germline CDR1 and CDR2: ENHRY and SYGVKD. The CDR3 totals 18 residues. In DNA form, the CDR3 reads TGTGCCATCAGTCAGAGTCAAGGGGGGCAGGGCCCCCAAGAGACCCAGTACTTC. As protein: CAISQSQGGQGPQETQYF.

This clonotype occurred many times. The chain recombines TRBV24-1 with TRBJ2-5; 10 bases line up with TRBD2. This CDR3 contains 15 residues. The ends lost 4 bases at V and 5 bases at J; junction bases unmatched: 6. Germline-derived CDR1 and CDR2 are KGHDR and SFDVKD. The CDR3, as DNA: TGTGCCACCAGTGACGGCCTAGCGGGAGTGGAGACCCAGTACTTC. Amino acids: CATSDGLAGVETQYF.

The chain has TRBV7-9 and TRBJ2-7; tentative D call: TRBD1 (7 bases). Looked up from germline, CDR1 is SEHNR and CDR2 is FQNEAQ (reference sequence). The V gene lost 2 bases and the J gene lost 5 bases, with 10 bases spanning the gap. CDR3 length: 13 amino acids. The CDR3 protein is CASSLQGGHEQYF. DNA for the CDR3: TGTGCCAGCAGCTTACAGGGGGGCCACGAGCAGTACTTC.

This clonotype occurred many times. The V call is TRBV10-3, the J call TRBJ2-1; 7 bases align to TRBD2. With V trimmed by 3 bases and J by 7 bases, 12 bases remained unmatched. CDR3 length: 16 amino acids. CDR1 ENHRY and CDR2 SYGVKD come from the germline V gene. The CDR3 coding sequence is TGTGCCATCAGTGAAGTGACTAGCCCCTACGTTAATGAGCAGTTCTTC. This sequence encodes CAISEVTSPYVNEQFF.

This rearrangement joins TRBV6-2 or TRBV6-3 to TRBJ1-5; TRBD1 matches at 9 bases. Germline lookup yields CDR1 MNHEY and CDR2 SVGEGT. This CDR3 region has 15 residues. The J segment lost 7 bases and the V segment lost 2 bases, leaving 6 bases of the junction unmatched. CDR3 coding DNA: TGTGCCAGCAGTTACACAGACAGGGGGGGGCAGCCCCAGCATTTT. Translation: CASSYTDRGGQPQHF.

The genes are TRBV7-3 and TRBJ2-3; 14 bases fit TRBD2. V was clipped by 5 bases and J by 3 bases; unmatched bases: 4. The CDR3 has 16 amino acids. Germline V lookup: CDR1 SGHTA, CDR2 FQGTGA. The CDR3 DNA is TGTGCCAGCAGCATGGGGACTAGCGGGAGTACAGATACGCAGTATTTT. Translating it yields CASSMGTSGSTDTQYF.

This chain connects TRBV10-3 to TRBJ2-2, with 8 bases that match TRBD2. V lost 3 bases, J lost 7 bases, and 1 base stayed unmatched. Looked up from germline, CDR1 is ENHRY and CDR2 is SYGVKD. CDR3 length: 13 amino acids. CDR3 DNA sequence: TGTGCCATCAGTGACGGGGGGGACGGGGAGCTGTTTTTT. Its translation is CAISDGGDGELFF.

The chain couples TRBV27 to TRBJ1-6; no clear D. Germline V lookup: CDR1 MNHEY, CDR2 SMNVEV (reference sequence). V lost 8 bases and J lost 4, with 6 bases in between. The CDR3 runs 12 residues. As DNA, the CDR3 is TGTGCCAGCGGACCGTATAATTCACCCCTCCACTTT. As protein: CASGPYNSPLHF.

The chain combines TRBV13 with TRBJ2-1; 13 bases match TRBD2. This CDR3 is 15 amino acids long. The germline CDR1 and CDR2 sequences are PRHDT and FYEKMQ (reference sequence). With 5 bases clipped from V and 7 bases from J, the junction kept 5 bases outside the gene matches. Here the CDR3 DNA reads TGTGCCAGCAGCCCATGGACTAGCGGGAGAAATGAGCAGTTCTTC. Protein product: CASSPWTSGRNEQFF.

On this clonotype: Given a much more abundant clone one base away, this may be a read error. The CDR3 nucleotides are TGTGCCAGCTCACCCAGGGAACTAGTGGGATCAGATACGCAGTATTTT. This encodes CASSPRELVGSDTQYF. V and J are TRBV18 and TRBJ2-3; perhaps D is TRBD1 or TRBD2 (5 bases each). CDR3 length: 16 amino acids. The V gene's germline CDR1 is KGHSH and CDR2 LQKENI. V lost 3 bases and J lost 4, with 17 bases in between.

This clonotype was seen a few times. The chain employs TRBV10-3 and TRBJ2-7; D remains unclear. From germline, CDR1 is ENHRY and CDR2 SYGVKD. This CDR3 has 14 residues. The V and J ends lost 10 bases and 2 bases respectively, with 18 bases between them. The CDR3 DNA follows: TGTGCCAGCCTCCCCACGGATTCCCCCTACGAGCAGTACTTC. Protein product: CASLPTDSPYEQYF.

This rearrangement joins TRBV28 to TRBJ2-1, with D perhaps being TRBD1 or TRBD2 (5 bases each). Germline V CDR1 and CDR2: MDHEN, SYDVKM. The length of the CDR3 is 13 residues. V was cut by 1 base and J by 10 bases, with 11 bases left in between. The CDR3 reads CASSLLGVWEQFF. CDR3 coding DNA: TGTGCCAGCAGTTTATTGGGGGTTTGGGAGCAGTTCTTC.

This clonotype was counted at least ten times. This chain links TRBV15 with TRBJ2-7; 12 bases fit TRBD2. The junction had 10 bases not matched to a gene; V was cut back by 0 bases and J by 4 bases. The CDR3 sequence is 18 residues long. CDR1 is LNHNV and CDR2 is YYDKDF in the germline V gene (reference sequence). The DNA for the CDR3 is TGTGCCACCAGCAGAGATCGACTAGCGGGAGCCAAGGGATACGAGCAGTACTTC. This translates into CATSRDRLAGAKGYEQYF.

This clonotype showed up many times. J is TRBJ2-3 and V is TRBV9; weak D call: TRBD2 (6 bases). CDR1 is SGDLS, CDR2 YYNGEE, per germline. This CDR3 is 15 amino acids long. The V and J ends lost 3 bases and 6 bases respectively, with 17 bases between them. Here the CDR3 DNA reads TGTGCCAGCAGCGCGGTGTCGGGAGCAACGGATACGCAGTATTTT. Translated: CASSAVSGATDTQYF.

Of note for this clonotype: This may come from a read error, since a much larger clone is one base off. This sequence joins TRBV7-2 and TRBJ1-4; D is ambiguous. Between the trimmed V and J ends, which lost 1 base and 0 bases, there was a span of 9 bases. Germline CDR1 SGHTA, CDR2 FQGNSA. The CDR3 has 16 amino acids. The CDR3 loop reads CASSLGRAATNEKLFF. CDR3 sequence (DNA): TGTGCCAGCAGCTTAGGTCGAGCGGCAACTAATGAAAAACTGTTTTTT.

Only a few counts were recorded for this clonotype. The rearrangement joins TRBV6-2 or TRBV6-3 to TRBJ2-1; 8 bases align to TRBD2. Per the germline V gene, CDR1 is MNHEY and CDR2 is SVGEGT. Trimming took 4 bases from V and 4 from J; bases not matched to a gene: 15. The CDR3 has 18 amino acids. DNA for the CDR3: TGTGCCAGCAGTTTAAAAAGGTCCGGGACTAGTAGTTACAATGAGCAGTTCTTC. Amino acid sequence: CASSLKRSGTSSYNEQFF.

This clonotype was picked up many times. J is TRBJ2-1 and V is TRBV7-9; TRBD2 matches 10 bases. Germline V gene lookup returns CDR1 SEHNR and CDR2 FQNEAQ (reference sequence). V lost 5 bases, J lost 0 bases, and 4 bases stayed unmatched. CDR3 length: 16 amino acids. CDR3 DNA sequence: TGTGCCAGCAGCCGAGCGGGAGGGCTCTCCTACAATGAGCAGTTCTTC. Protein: CASSRAGGLSYNEQFF. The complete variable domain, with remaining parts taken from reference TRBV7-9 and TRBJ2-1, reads DTGVSQNPRHKITKRGQNVTFRCDPISEHNRLYWYRQTLGQGPEFLTYFQNEAQLEKSRLLSDRFSAERPKGSFSTLEIQRTEQGDSAMYLCASSRAGGLSYNEQFFGPGTRLTVL.

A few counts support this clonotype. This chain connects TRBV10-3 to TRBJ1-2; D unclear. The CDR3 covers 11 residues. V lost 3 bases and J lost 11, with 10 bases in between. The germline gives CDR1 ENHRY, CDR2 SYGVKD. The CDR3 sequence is CAISDTAVYTF. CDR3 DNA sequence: TGTGCCATCAGTGATACAGCTGTTTACACCTTC.

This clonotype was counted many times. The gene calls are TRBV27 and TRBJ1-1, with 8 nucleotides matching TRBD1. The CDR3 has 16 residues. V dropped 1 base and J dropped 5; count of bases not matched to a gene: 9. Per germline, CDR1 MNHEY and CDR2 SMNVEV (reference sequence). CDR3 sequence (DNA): TGTGCCAGCAGTTTATGGGCAGGGGGCGCGCGGACTGAAGCTTTCTTT. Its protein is CASSLWAGGARTEAFF.